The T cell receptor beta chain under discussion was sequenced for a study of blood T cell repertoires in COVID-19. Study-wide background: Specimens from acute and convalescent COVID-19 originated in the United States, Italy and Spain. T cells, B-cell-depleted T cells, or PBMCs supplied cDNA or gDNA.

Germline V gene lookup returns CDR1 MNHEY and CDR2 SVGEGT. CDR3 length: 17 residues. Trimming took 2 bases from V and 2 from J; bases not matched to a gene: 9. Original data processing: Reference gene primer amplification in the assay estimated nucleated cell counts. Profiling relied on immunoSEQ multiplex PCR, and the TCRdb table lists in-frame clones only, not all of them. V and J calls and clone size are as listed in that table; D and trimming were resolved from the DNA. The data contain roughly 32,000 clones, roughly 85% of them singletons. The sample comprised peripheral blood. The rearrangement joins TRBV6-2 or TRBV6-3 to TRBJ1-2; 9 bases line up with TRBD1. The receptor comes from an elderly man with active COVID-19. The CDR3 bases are TGTGCCAGCAGTTACCAGAGGGTCGACAGGGGGAACTATGGCTACACCTTC. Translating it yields CASSYQRVDRGNYGYTF.